One and the same sample provided the 24 T cell receptor beta chains below, sequenced in a study of blood T cell repertoires in COVID-19 (dated by TCRdb to 2020 to 2021). Library preparation employed the immunoSEQ multiplex PCR assay. Entries here come from immuneACCESS through TCRdb and include only in-frame sequences with V and J called. Some clones fail to appear in such tables; in the studies checked, an unresolved V gene covers under half of the shortfall, and the cause of the remainder is unknown. The sample table contains over 200,000 clones; only one count was recorded for approximately 88% of them. The top ten hold 3.7% of the sample. Input material: PBMCs or T cells enriched from blood (not recorded which). All receptors come from a woman under 40 who had been exposed to COVID-19.

CDR3 nucleotide sequence: TGTGCCAGCAGCCCCTCGGGTAGTCCTAATCAGCCCCAGCATTTT. This encodes CASSPSGSPNQPQHF. The gene calls are TRBV7-9 and TRBJ1-5; no clear D. CDR1 is SEHNR and CDR2 is FQNEAQ in the germline V gene (reference sequence). The CDR3 is made up of 15 amino acids. Trimming stripped 5 bases from V and 4 bases from J, with 15 bases between.

J is TRBJ1-1 and V is TRBV7-2, with D unresolved. Germline loops: CDR1 SGHTA, CDR2 FQGNSA. This CDR3 is 17 amino acids long. V shed 4 bases and J shed 2 bases, with 20 bases lying between them. Here the CDR3 reads CASSSERVQRINTEAFF. The DNA of the CDR3 is TGTGCCAGCAGCTCCGAGAGAGTTCAGCGGATCAACACTGAAGCTTTCTTT.

J is TRBJ2-5 and V is TRBV5-6, with TRBD2 matching over 14 bases. With 3 bases clipped from V and 3 bases from J, the junction kept 4 bases outside the gene matches. The CDR3 consists of 16 residues. CDR1 and CDR2 from the germline V gene are SGHDT and YYEEEE. CDR3 bases: TGTGCCAGCAGCTACCCGGGACTAGCGGGAGAAGAGACCCAGTACTTC. Translating gives CASSYPGLAGEETQYF.

This sequence joins TRBV10-3 and TRBJ1-1; D ambiguous. In germline, CDR1 is ENHRY, CDR2 SYGVKD. V lost 8 bases, J lost 1 base, and 8 bases lay in between. This CDR3 contains 12 residues. The CDR3 sequence is CAIRGTNTEAFF. Here the CDR3 DNA reads TGTGCCATCCGCGGTACGAACACTGAAGCTTTCTTT.

The V call is TRBV4-2, the J call TRBJ2-7; TRBD2 is a possible D gene (5 bases). The CDR3 length is 16 residues. Germline V gene sequence: CDR1 LGHNA, CDR2 YNFKEQ. The germline V and J ends were trimmed by 0 bases and 1 base, with 13 bases remaining between them. CDR3 nucleotide sequence: TGTGCCAGCAGCCAAGAGAGAGGGAGTCCGTCCTACGAGCAGTACTTC. It translates to CASSQERGSPSYEQYF.

The chain couples TRBV19 to TRBJ1-5, with 7 nucleotides matching TRBD1. V was pared by 11 bases and J by 3 bases, with 10 bases of the junction left unmatched. From germline, CDR1 is LNHDA and CDR2 SQIVND (reference sequence). This CDR3 region has 14 residues. CDR3 DNA: TGTGCCTCGGGGAATACAGGGGCCAATCAGCCCCAGCATTTT. Translation gives CASGNTGANQPQHF.

The chain joins TRBV3-1 (or the pseudogene TRBV3-2) to TRBJ2-1; 12 bases fit TRBD2. The germline gives CDR1 LGHDT, CDR2 YNNKEL (reference sequence). The CDR3 contains 16 residues. Losses at the gene ends were 2 bases for V and 11 bases for J; bases not matched to a gene: 10. The CDR3 protein is CASSQKGLAGPIQQFF. The CDR3 DNA reads TGTGCCAGCAGCCAAAAGGGACTAGCGGGCCCGATCCAGCAGTTCTTC.

This clone appeared a single time. The gene calls are TRBV15 and TRBJ1-2, with 9 positions matching TRBD1. With V trimmed by 5 bases and J by 2 bases, 9 bases remained unmatched. Germline CDR1 reads LNHNV; CDR2 reads YYDKDF (reference sequence). This CDR3 contains 16 residues. CDR3 in amino acids: CATSPNRGQGNYGYTF. CDR3 nucleotides: TGTGCCACCAGCCCAAATCGAGGACAGGGGAACTATGGCTACACCTTC.

The chain uses TRBV9 and TRBJ1-2, with D maybe TRBD1 (6 bases). Per germline, CDR1 SGDLS and CDR2 YYNGEE. The CDR3 is 16 residues long. V dropped 5 bases and J dropped 4 bases, with 21 bases sitting between them. The CDR3, as DNA: TGTGCCAGCAGTAAATACCCCTCTCAGGGGACCTATGGCTACACCTTC. Its translation: CASSKYPSQGTYGYTF.

J is TRBJ1-3 and V is TRBV5-3, with D unclear. TRBV5-3 is flagged as an ORF with uncertain function. This CDR3 has 13 amino acids. V was trimmed by 3 bases and J by 8 bases, leaving 12 bases between them. The CDR3 DNA reads as TGTGCCAGAAGCTGGCCAAGAGGAGACACCATATATTTT. Residues: CARSWPRGDTIYF.

Notes on this clone: This may arise from a read error, as a much more abundant clone is one base away. The chain links TRBV7-8 to TRBJ1-2; no clear D gene. Germline-derived CDR1 and CDR2 are SGHVS and FQNEAQ. Trimming took 0 bases from V and 4 from J, leaving 6 bases between them. This CDR3 is built from 13 residues. In DNA, the CDR3 is TGTGCCAGCAGCTTAGCGGGCTGCTATGGCTACACCTTC. Protein product: CASSLAGCYGYTF.

The chain joins TRBV30 to TRBJ1-5; maybe TRBD1 (6 bases). Between the trimmed V and J ends, which lost 5 bases and 6 bases, there was a span of 14 bases. CDR3 length: 13 residues. CDR1 is GTSNPN, CDR2 SVGIG, per germline (reference sequence). The CDR3 nucleotides read TGTGCCTGGGGGTTGGGGGCGGGTCAGCCCCAGCATTTT. Amino acids: CAWGLGAGQPQHF.

The CDR3 spells CASSPISTSSEQYF. The CDR3 DNA follows: TGTGCCAGCAGCCCTATTTCTACTAGCTCCGAGCAGTACTTC. This rearrangement joins TRBV14 to TRBJ2-7, with D possibly TRBD2 on 6 matching bases. CDR1 is SGHDN and CDR2 is FVKESK in the germline V gene. The V and J ends lost 4 bases and 6 bases respectively, with 16 bases between them. The CDR3 has 14 amino acids.

Only a few counts were recorded for this clone. This chain links TRBV5-1 with TRBJ2-2, with 12 bases lining up with TRBD2. Looked up from germline, CDR1 is SGHRS and CDR2 is YFSETQ. The junction had 1 base not matched to a gene; V was cut back by 5 bases and J by 5 bases. The CDR3 has 14 residues. This CDR3 reads CASRTSGSTGELFF. The CDR3 DNA sequence: TGCGCCAGCAGGACTAGCGGGAGTACCGGGGAGCTGTTTTTT.

The V gene is TRBV27, the J gene TRBJ2-2; TRBD1 agrees at 8 bases. Germline loops: CDR1 MNHEY, CDR2 SMNVEV (reference sequence). The CDR3 has 17 amino acids. The junction had 10 bases not matched to a gene; V was cut back by 4 bases and J by 3 bases. CDR3 coding DNA: TGTGCCAGCAGTTCACCTATTGGGACAGGACACACCGGGGAGCTGTTTTTT. The encoded protein is CASSSPIGTGHTGELFF.

The rearrangement joins TRBV7-2 to TRBJ1-2; TRBD1 agrees at 7 bases. The CDR3 covers 16 residues. The germline CDR1 and CDR2 sequences are SGHTA and FQGNSA. The ends lost 5 bases at V and 0 bases at J; junction bases unmatched: 9. The CDR3 protein is CASSPTGDGANYGYTF. The CDR3 coding sequence is TGTGCCAGCAGCCCTACAGGGGATGGTGCTAACTATGGCTACACCTTC.

Here the CDR3 DNA reads TGTGCCTGGAACAGGGGTAGCAATCAGCCCCAGCATTTT. Its protein product is CAWNRGSNQPQHF. The V gene is TRBV30, the J gene TRBJ1-5; 7 nucleotides align to TRBD1. V was clipped by 4 bases and J by 0 bases; unmatched bases: 0. From germline, CDR1 is GTSNPN and CDR2 SVGIG (reference sequence). The CDR3 runs to 13 residues. Using reference TRBV30 and TRBJ1-5 for the parts outside the CDR3, the full variable domain is SQTIHQWPATLVQPVGSPLSLECTVEGTSNPNLYWYRQAAGRGLQLLFYSVGIGQISSEVPQNLSASRPQDRQFILSSKKLLLSDSGFYLCAWNRGSNQPQHFGDGTRLSIL.

The chain recombines TRBV4-1 with TRBJ2-3, with 11 bases identical to TRBD2. This CDR3 is 17 amino acids long. With 10 bases clipped from V and 2 bases from J, the junction kept 14 bases outside the gene matches. CDR1 and CDR2 (germline): MGHRA, YSYEKL. The CDR3 region is CATRPGGLADDTDTQYF. The DNA for the CDR3 is TGCGCCACCAGACCGGGGGGACTAGCGGACGACACAGATACGCAGTATTTT.

This clone was seen more than once but under ten times. The genes are TRBV19 and TRBJ2-2; 12 bases are a match to TRBD2. This CDR3 contains 16 residues. The J segment lost 5 bases and the V segment lost 8 bases, leaving 9 bases of the junction unmatched. CDR1 and CDR2 (germline): LNHDA, SQIVND (reference sequence). The CDR3 spells CASSGTSGFGTGELFF. The CDR3 coding sequence is TGTGCCAGTTCCGGGACTAGCGGGTTCGGAACCGGGGAGCTGTTTTTT.

The chain employs TRBV7-9 and TRBJ1-4, with D possibly matching TRBD1 (5 bases). The CDR3 runs 16 residues. V was shortened by 2 bases and J by 7 bases, with 17 bases between the two germline ends. CDR1 and CDR2 (germline): SEHNR, FQNEAQ (reference sequence). The DNA for the CDR3 is TGTGCCAGCAGCTTACCCCCGGGGCGGGGTCGTGAAAAACTGTTTTTT. This gives the protein CASSLPPGRGREKLFF.

The V and J genes are TRBV10-1 and TRBJ2-1, with D unresolved. V was trimmed by 3 bases and J by 3 bases, leaving 15 bases between them. The length of the CDR3 is 16 residues. Germline V CDR1 and CDR2: WNHNN, SYGVQD (reference sequence). The CDR3 sequence is CASSEVRSSRYNEQFF. The CDR3 bases are TGCGCCAGCAGTGAAGTCCGGTCGTCCCGCTACAATGAGCAGTTCTTC.

J is TRBJ2-1 and V is TRBV24-1, with 15 positions matching TRBD2. Germline V gives CDR1 KGHDR, CDR2 SFDVKD. Trimming cost V 3 bases and J 9 bases; bases outside gene matches: 2. This CDR3 is built from 15 residues. CDR3 nucleotides: TGTGCCACCAGTGATCCGGGACTAGCGGGAGGTGAGCAGTTCTTC. This codes for CATSDPGLAGGEQFF.

This chain links TRBV3-1 (or the pseudogene TRBV3-2) with TRBJ1-6, with TRBD1 identical over 11 bases. The V segment lost 3 bases and the J segment 9 bases; nucleotides outside the gene matches: 1. Germline-derived CDR1 and CDR2 are LGHDT and YNNKEL (reference sequence). CDR3 length: 14 amino acids. CDR3 sequence: CASSHGTGGSPLHF. The DNA of the CDR3 is TGTGCCAGCAGCCACGGGACAGGGGGTTCACCCCTCCACTTT.

V is TRBV28 and J is TRBJ2-7; possible D gene TRBD1, 6 bases. CDR1 is MDHEN and CDR2 is SYDVKM in the germline V gene. The CDR3 covers 14 residues. V was pared by 3 bases and J by 0 bases, with 9 bases between. CDR3 sequence: CASSLRTVSYEQYF. CDR3 DNA sequence: TGTGCCAGCAGTTTGCGGACAGTCTCCTACGAGCAGTACTTC.